Detailed here is one T cell receptor beta chain. The antigen is undetermined. Blood RNA was derived from unsorted whole blood, and germline DNA was extracted too. Investigators obtained approximately 4.3 milliliters of peripheral blood ahead of surgery. These data originate in a study of tumor-infiltrating lymphocytes in primary liver carcinoma. Study-level points and caveats: Researchers found tumor-adjacent and tumor-blood pairs overlapped less than tumor region pairs.

From roughly 500 ng total RNA, TCR beta cDNA was generated with a primer in the constant region. Three rounds of nested multiplex PCR with slightly modified ARM-PCR produced TCR beta libraries. TRBV1-TRBV30 forward primers and a C-beta reverse primer were used in the first two PCR rounds, which each ran for ten to eleven cycles. TCRdb reprocessed the multiplex PCR reads with MiXCR, giving one entry per CDR3 protein. The table shows around 330,000 distinct CDR3 sequences, with more than 55% occurring only once. The germline V gene encodes CDR1 MDHEN and CDR2 SYDVKM. CDR3 length: 14 amino acids. V dropped 2 bases and J dropped 9 bases, with 14 bases sitting between them.

The sequenced sample consisted of peripheral blood. The chain employs TRBV28 and TRBJ1-5; perhaps TRBD1 as D (6 bases). This TCR derives from a woman in her 30s with primary liver carcinoma and hepatitis B virus infection. The CDR3 sequence: CASSLLRGSGPQHF. In nucleotides, the CDR3 is TGTGCCAGCAGTTTACTTAGGGGGTCAGGGCCCCAGCATTTT.